Each of the 18 T cell receptor beta chains below was sequenced from the same sample in a study of blood T cell repertoires in COVID-19. This table comes from immunoSEQ multiplex PCR, and its TCRdb copy is limited to in-frame clones, with some not included. Found here are 450,000 or so clones, approximately 89% of them singletons; the top ten hold 1.5% to 1.7%. Sequenced material: peripheral blood. These receptor sequences come from a woman in her 40s with COVID-19, enrolled during active disease.

The chain joins TRBV15 to TRBJ2-6; D gene uncertain. The CDR3 spans 16 residues. The germline CDR1 and CDR2 sequences are LNHNV and YYDKDF (reference sequence). V shed 5 bases and J shed 0 bases, with 11 bases lying between them. DNA of the CDR3: TGTGCCACCAGCCCCCCTACGCTCTCTGGGGCCAACGTCCTGACTTTC. Translating it yields CATSPPTLSGANVLTF.

The chain has TRBV18 and TRBJ1-2, with 7 bases identical to TRBD1. V was pared by 3 bases and J by 6 bases, with 13 bases of the junction left unmatched. The length of the CDR3 is 16 residues. Germline loops: CDR1 KGHSH, CDR2 LQKENI. In DNA, the CDR3 is TGTGCCAGCTCACCGGAGACAGGGACCCGTCTCGATGGCTACACCTTC. Its protein is CASSPETGTRLDGYTF.

V gene TRBV5-1 combines with J gene TRBJ1-1; 7 bases are shared with TRBD1. The germline CDR1 and CDR2 sequences are SGHRS and YFSETQ. The CDR3 has 14 amino acids. Trimming at V came to 4 bases and at J to 3 bases, leaving 6 bases not matched to a gene. Written as DNA, the CDR3 is TGCGCCAGCAGCCCCGACAGGGTCGACACTGAAGCTTTCTTT. Residues: CASSPDRVDTEAFF.

The genes are TRBV9 and TRBJ2-3; tentative D call: TRBD2 (7 bases). Trimming removed 0 bases from V and 6 bases from J, with 17 bases in between. There are 16 residues in the CDR3. CDR1 and CDR2 from the germline V gene are SGDLS and YYNGEE. The CDR3 nucleotides read TGTGCCAGCAGCGTAGGCGAGGGGGGGCTGTGGGATACGCAGTATTTT. Translated, it gives CASSVGEGGLWDTQYF.

The CDR3 loop reads CASSAEGTGSYGYTF. Here the CDR3 DNA reads TGTGCCAGCAGTGCCGAAGGGACAGGGAGCTATGGCTACACCTTC. The chain carries TRBV6-4 and TRBJ1-2, with 9 bases matching TRBD1. Germline V gene data show CDR1 as MRHNA and CDR2 as SNTAGT. V shed 4 bases, J shed 4 bases, and the junction held 7 bases outside the gene matches. The CDR3 is made up of 15 amino acids.

Only one count was recorded for this clone. The chain recombines TRBV27 with TRBJ2-4, with TRBD1 matching over 7 bases. Germline V gene data show CDR1 as MNHEY and CDR2 as SMNVEV (reference sequence). The junction had 5 bases not matched to a gene; V was cut back by 2 bases and J by 4 bases. This CDR3 contains 15 residues. This chain's CDR3 is CASSLLETGKNIQYF. CDR3 sequence (DNA): TGTGCCAGCAGTTTACTGGAGACAGGGAAAAACATTCAGTACTTC.

The J gene is TRBJ2-7, the V gene TRBV6-6; perhaps TRBD1 as D (6 bases). CDR1 is MNHNY and CDR2 is SVGAGI in the germline V gene (reference sequence). Deletions cut 6 bases from V and 0 bases from J, with 12 bases between. The CDR3 extends over 14 amino acids. This CDR3 reads CASSRGQRSYEQYF. Here the CDR3 DNA reads TGTGCCAGCAGCCGCGGACAGCGCTCCTACGAGCAGTACTTC.

CDR3 DNA: TGTGCCAGCAGCGCGCAAGAGACCCAGTACTTC. Translating gives CASSAQETQYF. The V and J genes are TRBV9 and TRBJ2-5; D gene unclear. Germline loops: CDR1 SGDLS, CDR2 YYNGEE. CDR3 size: 11 residues. Deletions cut 3 bases from V and 2 bases from J, with 2 bases between.

This chain links TRBV6-6 with TRBJ2-3; 10 bases align to TRBD1. CDR1 and CDR2 from the germline V gene are MNHNY and SVGAGI (reference sequence). This CDR3 comprises 15 residues. Trimming cost V 6 bases and J 3 bases; bases outside gene matches: 6. Here the CDR3 DNA reads TGTGCCAGCAGCATGACAGGGGGCGCGACAGATACGCAGTATTTT. Residues: CASSMTGGATDTQYF.

This rearrangement joins TRBV7-3 to TRBJ1-1; 7 nucleotides match TRBD1. This CDR3 spans 16 amino acids. Germline CDR1 reads SGHTA; CDR2 reads FQGTGA. J was trimmed by 0 bases and V by 2 bases; bases with no gene match: 6. The CDR3 DNA follows: TGTGCCAGCAGCTTACAGGGGGGCCTGATGAACACTGAAGCTTTCTTT. Amino acids: CASSLQGGLMNTEAFF.

The V and J genes are TRBV7-2 and TRBJ2-7, with 7 positions matching TRBD1. CDR1 SGHTA and CDR2 FQGNSA come from the germline V gene. V was pared by 1 base and J by 3 bases, with 3 bases of the junction left unmatched. The CDR3 is made up of 14 amino acids. The chain's CDR3 is CASSLVGQFYEQYF. As DNA, the CDR3 is TGTGCCAGCAGCTTAGTGGGACAGTTCTACGAGCAGTACTTC.

The count of this clone is one. The V and J genes are TRBV3-1 (or the pseudogene TRBV3-2) and TRBJ1-2; TRBD1 matches at 8 bases. Per the germline V gene, CDR1 is LGHDT and CDR2 is YNNKEL (reference sequence). The CDR3 covers 14 residues. Trimming removed 5 bases from V and 4 bases from J; junction bases left unmatched: 6. CDR3 sequence reads: CASSGTGGSYGYTF. The CDR3 DNA sequence: TGTGCCAGCAGCGGAACAGGGGGTTCCTATGGCTACACCTTC.

The sample holds one count of this clone. The chain has TRBV27 and TRBJ2-7; D call uncertain. The CDR3 contains 18 residues. Germline CDR1 is MNHEY and CDR2 is SMNVEV (reference sequence). V was shortened by 5 bases and J by 4 bases, with 27 bases between the two germline ends. CDR3 sequence (DNA): TGTGCCAGCAGTCACGTCTCGACTGTCCCCGCGAAAAATTACGAGCAGTACTTC. It translates to CASSHVSTVPAKNYEQYF.

The chain carries TRBV10-3 and TRBJ2-1; 10 bases line up with TRBD1. V was pared by 6 bases and J by 1 base, with 3 bases of the junction left unmatched. In germline, CDR1 is ENHRY, CDR2 SYGVKD. The CDR3 has 15 amino acids. CDR3 region: CAIRDRGESYNEQFF. In DNA form, the CDR3 reads TGTGCCATCAGGGACAGGGGGGAATCCTACAATGAGCAGTTCTTC.

The V and J genes are TRBV15 and TRBJ1-1; TRBD1 agrees at 7 bases. CDR1 and CDR2 from the germline V gene are LNHNV and YYDKDF (reference sequence). The CDR3 has 14 residues. V gave up 0 bases and J gave up 6 bases; unmatched junction bases: 4. The CDR3 reads CATSRETGSPEAFF. For the CDR3, the DNA is TGTGCCACCAGCAGAGAGACAGGGAGCCCTGAAGCTTTCTTT.

The V gene is TRBV30, the J gene TRBJ2-2, with TRBD2 as a possible D gene (6 bases). Germline V gene sequence: CDR1 GTSNPN, CDR2 SVGIG (reference sequence). The CDR3 is 16 residues long. The V end was cut by 5 bases, the J end by 4 bases, with 20 bases between. The CDR3 DNA reads as TGTGCCTGGGGGAGGCAGGGTGGGACCGGCACCGGGGAGCTGTTTTTT. It translates to CAWGRQGGTGTGELFF. The variable domain in full, completed from reference TRBV30 and TRBJ2-2, reads SQTIHQWPATLVQPVGSPLSLECTVEGTSNPNLYWYRQAAGRGLQLLFYSVGIGQISSEVPQNLSASRPQDRQFILSSKKLLLSDSGFYLCAWGRQGGTGTGELFFGEGSRLTVL.

V is TRBV28 and J is TRBJ2-1; 9 bases are a match to TRBD2. The CDR3 runs to 16 residues. Trimming at V came to 1 base and at J to 9 bases, leaving 10 bases not matched to a gene. Germline assignment: CDR1 MDHEN and CDR2 SYDVKM. CDR3 region: CASSLLGLAGLGEQFF. DNA for the CDR3: TGTGCCAGCAGTTTATTAGGGCTAGCGGGGTTGGGTGAGCAGTTCTTC.

The chain carries TRBV28 and TRBJ1-5, with 8 positions matching TRBD1. The CDR3 is 14 residues long. The ends lost 4 bases at V and 3 bases at J; junction bases unmatched: 2. Germline V CDR1 and CDR2: MDHEN, SYDVKM. Here the CDR3 reads CASSWTGLNQPQHF. The CDR3 region has the DNA TGTGCCAGCAGTTGGACAGGGCTCAATCAGCCCCAGCATTTT.